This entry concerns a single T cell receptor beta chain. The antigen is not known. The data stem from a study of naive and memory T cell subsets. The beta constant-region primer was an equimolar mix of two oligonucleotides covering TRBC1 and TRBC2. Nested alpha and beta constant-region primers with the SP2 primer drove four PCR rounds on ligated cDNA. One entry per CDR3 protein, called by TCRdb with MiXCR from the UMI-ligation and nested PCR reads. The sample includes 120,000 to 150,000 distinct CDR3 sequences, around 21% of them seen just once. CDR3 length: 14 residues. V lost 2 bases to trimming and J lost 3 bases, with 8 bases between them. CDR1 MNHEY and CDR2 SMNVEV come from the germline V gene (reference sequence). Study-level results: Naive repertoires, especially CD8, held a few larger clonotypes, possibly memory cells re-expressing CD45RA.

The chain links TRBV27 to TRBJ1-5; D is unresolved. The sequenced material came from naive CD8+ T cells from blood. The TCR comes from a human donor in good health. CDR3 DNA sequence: TGTGCCAGCAGTTTAACACAGTTCAATCAGCCCCAGCATTTT. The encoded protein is CASSLTQFNQPQHF.